This T cell receptor beta chain appears in the sequencing data of a study of lymphopenia after photon versus proton radiotherapy. Study conclusions and caveats: Photon-treated patients lost naive T cells and TCR diversity; proton-treated stayed stable. Post-nadir diversity loss with photons came from oligoclonal expansion, particularly CD8+ Temra cells. Better survival with proton therapy was suggested as possible, not demonstrated.

Note on this clone: Its target is unknown.

Some clones are missing from TCRdb's copy, which holds only in-frame ones; the method was immunoSEQ multiplex PCR. The sample includes tens of thousands of clones, 87% of them seen just once. Germline V gene data show CDR1 as SGHAT and CDR2 as FQNNGV. V was clipped by 4 bases and J by 8 bases, with 8 bases between them. CDR3 length: 11 residues. Source: peripheral blood, taken from a patient treated with proton-based radiotherapy. The sequence derives from an elderly man with esophageal cancer. This chain joins TRBV11-2 and TRBJ1-1; D call uncertain. CDR3 nucleotide sequence: TGTGCCAGCAGCTCGTTTAAGGAAGCTTTCTTT. It is translated as CASSSFKEAFF.